This T cell receptor beta chain was captured in a study of T cell responses to AZD1222 COVID-19 vaccine. This clone was detected once. Using immunoSEQ multiplex PCR, the repertoire was profiled, and TCRdb retains in-frame clones only, with some absent. Among 150,000 to 200,000 clones listed, 92% were seen once. The CDR3 consists of 19 residues. J lost 7 bases, V lost 0 bases, and 14 bases had no gene match. CDR1 and CDR2 (germline): LGHNA, YNFKEQ. The TCR sequence derives from an adult who received the AZD1222 COVID-19 vaccine. J is TRBJ2-1 and V is TRBV4-2, with 11 bases matching TRBD2. The sample in question was peripheral blood, obtained 28 days after the second AZD1222 dose. The chain's CDR3 is CASSQDSGASGGHLNEQFF. The CDR3 DNA reads as TGTGCCAGCAGCCAAGATAGTGGGGCTAGCGGGGGGCATCTAAATGAGCAGTTCTTC.